A selection of T cell receptor beta chains follows, all from one sample in a study of response to subunit inactivated influenza vaccine. TCRdb re-called the RT-PCR reads through MiXCR, storing one row per CDR3 protein. The data contain 600,000 to 850,000 distinct CDR3 sequences, less than 15% of them singletons. The input for sequencing was PBMCs from blood, taken roughly 15 days before vaccination. The receptors derive from a man in his fifties or sixties who received an inactivated influenza vaccine. Each CDR3 is given with its conserved first and last residue. D genes are given only for firm matches. Size values are once, few and many counts, or a class for expanded clones, and some rows have none.

d_gene,v_gene,abundance,j_gene,CDR3nt,CDR3aa
TRBD1,TRBV6-2/TRBV6-3,.,TRBJ2-7,TGTGCCAGCAGCCAAATATGGGGTACGGGACAGCCCTCCTACGAGCAGTACTTC,CASSQIWGTGQPSYEQYF
.,TRBV12-3/TRBV12-4,few,TRBJ2-2,TGTGCCAGCAGGACCAGGACCGGGGAGCTGTTTTTT,CASRTRTGELFF
.,TRBV29-1,few,TRBJ2-1,TGCAGCGTTGCGGGGCGGGCCCACATGGGAGAGCAGTTCTTC,CSVAGRAHMGEQFF
.,TRBV27,few,TRBJ2-5,TGTGCCAGCAGTTTAAGTGGGGGGGCGGTTGGAGAGACCCAGTACTTC,CASSLSGGAVGETQYF
TRBD2,TRBV20-1,many,TRBJ2-7,TGCAGTGCTAGAGATCTAGCGGGAGATCTCTACGAGCAGTACTTC,CSARDLAGDLYEQYF
.,TRBV7-9,.,TRBJ2-1,TGTGCCAGCAGCCCACTCCTGCTGGCGGGGTCCTACAATGAGCAGTTCTTC,CASSPLLLAGSYNEQFF
.,TRBV27,.,TRBJ2-5,TGTGCCAGCACCGACCCATCCCTCCGGACCCAGTACTTC,CASTDPSLRTQYF
TRBD1,TRBV6-5,.,TRBJ2-7,TGTGCCAGCAGTTACGGGGCCGGGACAGCTACCTACGAGCAGTACTTC,CASSYGAGTATYEQYF
.,TRBV10-3,.,TRBJ1-6,TGTGCCATCACGTTCACAGAGAATTCACCCCTCCACTTT,CAITFTENSPLHF
TRBD1,TRBV12-3/TRBV12-4,.,TRBJ1-5,TGTGCCAGCAGTGAACAGGGGCTATATAGCAATCAGCCCCAGCATTTT,CASSEQGLYSNQPQHF
TRBD1,TRBV28,.,TRBJ1-1,TGTGCCAGCAGTTCCTCAGGGGGCATGAACACTGAAGCTTTCTTT,CASSSSGGMNTEAFF
.,TRBV15,.,TRBJ1-4,TGTGCCACCAGCAGAGGCAGGGGAAATGAAAAACTGTTTTTT,CATSRGRGNEKLFF
.,TRBV7-6,.,TRBJ2-7,TGTGCCAGCAGCTTGAATATGGCTCGAGGGACCACGAGAGCCTACGAGCAGTACTTC,CASSLNMARGTTRAYEQYF
.,TRBV21-1,many,TRBJ2-1,TGTGCCAGCAGCAAAGAGTTCAGGGGGAACTACAATGAGCAGTTCTTC,CASSKEFRGNYNEQFF
TRBD1,TRBV4-3,.,TRBJ1-2,TGCGCCAGCAGCCAAGAGGACAGGTCGTACTATGGCTACACCTTC,CASSQEDRSYYGYTF
TRBD1,TRBV4-3,many,TRBJ1-2,TGCGCCAGCAGCCACCGCAACAGGGGAATTGGCTACACCTTC,CASSHRNRGIGYTF
TRBD1,TRBV20-1,.,TRBJ2-7,TGCAGTGCTAGTAGTCAGGGGGAGAACGAGCAGTACTTC,CSASSQGENEQYF
.,TRBV11-2,few,TRBJ2-2,TGTGCCAGCAGCTTACTAGTTGCCGGGGAGCTGTTTTTT,CASSLLVAGELFF
.,TRBV6-1,few,TRBJ2-1,TGTGCCAGCAGACCGTGGGGCGTTGAGCAGTTCTTC,CASRPWGVEQFF
.,TRBV5-1,many,TRBJ2-2,TGCGCCAGCAGCTCACAGACAACTAACACCGGGGAGCTGTTTTTT,CASSSQTTNTGELFF
.,TRBV18,few,TRBJ2-1,TGTGCCAGCGGAGTTGGGGGTGCGTCCTACAATGAGCAGTTCTTC,CASGVGGASYNEQFF
.,TRBV29-1,.,TRBJ1-2,TGCAGCGTTGAAGAGTGGGCAGGGAACTCTAACTATGGCTACACCTTC,CSVEEWAGNSNYGYTF